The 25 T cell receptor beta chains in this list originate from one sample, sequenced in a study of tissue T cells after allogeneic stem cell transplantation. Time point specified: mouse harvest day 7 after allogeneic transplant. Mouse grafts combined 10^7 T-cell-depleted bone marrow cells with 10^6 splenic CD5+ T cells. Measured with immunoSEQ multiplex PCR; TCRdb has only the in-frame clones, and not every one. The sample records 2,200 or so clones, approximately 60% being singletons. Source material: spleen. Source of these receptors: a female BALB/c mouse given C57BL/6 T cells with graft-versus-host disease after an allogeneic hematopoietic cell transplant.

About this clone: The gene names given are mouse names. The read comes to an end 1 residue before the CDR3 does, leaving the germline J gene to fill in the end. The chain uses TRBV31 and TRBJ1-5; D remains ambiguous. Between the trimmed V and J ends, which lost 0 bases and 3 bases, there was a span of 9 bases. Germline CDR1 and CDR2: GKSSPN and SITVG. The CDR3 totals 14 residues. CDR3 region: CAWSLEDPNQAPLF. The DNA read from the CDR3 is TGTGCCTGGAGTCTAGAGGACCCCAACCAGGCTCCGCTT.

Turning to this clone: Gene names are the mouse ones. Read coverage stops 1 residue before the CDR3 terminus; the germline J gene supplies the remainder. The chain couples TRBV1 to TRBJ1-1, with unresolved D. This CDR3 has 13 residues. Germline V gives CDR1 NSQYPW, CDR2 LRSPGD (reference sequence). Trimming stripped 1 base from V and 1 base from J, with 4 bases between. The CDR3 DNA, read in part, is TGCACCTGCAGTGCAGGGGGAAACACAGAAGTCTTC. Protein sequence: CTCSAGGNTEVF. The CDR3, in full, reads CTCSAGGNTEVFF.

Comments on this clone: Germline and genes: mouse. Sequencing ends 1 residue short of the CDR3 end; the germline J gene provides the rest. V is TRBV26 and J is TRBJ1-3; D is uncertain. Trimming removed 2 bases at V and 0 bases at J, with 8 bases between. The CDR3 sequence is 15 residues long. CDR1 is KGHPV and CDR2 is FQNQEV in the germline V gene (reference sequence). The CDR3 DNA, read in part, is TGTGCCAGCAGTCTGGATAGGGTTTCTGGAAATACGCTCTAT. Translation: CASSLDRVSGNTLY. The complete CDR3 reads CASSLDRVSGNTLYF.

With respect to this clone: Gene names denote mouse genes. The CDR3 protein is CASSEGGSAETLYF. CDR3 bases read: TGTGCTAGCAGTGAGGGCGGTAGTGCAGAAACGCTGTAT. This rearrangement joins TRBV17 to TRBJ2-3; D unresolved. The CDR3 end lies 1 residue beyond the end of the read and is filled in from the germline J gene. The V end lost 5 bases, the J end lost 0 bases, and 9 bases lay between the germline ends. This CDR3 is built from 14 residues. Germline V gene lookup returns CDR1 MNHDT and CDR2 YYDKIL.

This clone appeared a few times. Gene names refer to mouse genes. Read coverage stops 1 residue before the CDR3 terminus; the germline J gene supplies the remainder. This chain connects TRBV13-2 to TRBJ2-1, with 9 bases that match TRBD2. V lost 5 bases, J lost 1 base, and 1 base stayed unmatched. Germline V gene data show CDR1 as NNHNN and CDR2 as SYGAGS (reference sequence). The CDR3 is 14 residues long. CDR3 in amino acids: CASGDWGNYAEQFF. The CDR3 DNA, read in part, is TGTGCCAGCGGGGACTGGGGCAACTATGCTGAGCAGTTC.

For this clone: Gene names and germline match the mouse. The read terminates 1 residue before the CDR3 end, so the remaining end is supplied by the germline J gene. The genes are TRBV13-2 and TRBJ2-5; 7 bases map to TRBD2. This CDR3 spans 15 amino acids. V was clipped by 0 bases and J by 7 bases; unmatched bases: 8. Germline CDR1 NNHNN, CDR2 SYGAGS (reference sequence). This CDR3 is CASGDEVGGRNTQYF. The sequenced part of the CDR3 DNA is TGTGCCAGCGGTGATGAGGTTGGGGGGAGGAACACCCAGTAC.

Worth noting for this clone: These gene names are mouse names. The CDR3 sequence is CASSRLGEQYF. The covered CDR3 bases are TGTGCCAGCAGCCGACTCGGGGAACAGTAC. The rearrangement links TRBV14 to TRBJ2-7; no definite D call. The read comes to an end 1 residue before the CDR3 does, leaving the germline J gene to fill in the end. In germline, CDR1 is SGHDT, CDR2 FRDEAV. The CDR3 is made up of 11 amino acids. Between the trimmed V and J ends, which lost 5 bases and 7 bases, there was a span of 10 bases.

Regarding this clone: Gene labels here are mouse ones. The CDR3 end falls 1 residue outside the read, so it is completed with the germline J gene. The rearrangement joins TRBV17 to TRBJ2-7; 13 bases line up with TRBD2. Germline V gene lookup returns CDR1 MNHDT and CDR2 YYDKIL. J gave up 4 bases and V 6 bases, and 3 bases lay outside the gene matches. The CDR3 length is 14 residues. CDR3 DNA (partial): TGTGCTAGCAGCATGGGACTGGGGGGGTATGAACAGTAC. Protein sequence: CASSMGLGGYEQY. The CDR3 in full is CASSMGLGGYEQYF.

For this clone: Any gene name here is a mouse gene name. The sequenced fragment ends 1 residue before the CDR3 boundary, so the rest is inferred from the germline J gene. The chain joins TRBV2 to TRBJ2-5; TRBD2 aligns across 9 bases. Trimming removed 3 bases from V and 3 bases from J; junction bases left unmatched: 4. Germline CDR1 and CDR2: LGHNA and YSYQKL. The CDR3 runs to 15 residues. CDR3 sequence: CASSQPGLGQDTQYF. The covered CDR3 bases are TGTGCCAGCAGCCAGCCGGGACTGGGTCAAGACACCCAGTAC.

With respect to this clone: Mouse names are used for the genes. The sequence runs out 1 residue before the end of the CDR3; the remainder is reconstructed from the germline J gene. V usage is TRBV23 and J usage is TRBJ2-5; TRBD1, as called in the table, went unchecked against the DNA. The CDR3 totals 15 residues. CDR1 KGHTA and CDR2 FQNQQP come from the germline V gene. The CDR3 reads CSSSQSGDRKDTQYF. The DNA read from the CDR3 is TGCTCCAGCAGTCAATCGGGGGACAGGAAAGACACCCAGTAC.

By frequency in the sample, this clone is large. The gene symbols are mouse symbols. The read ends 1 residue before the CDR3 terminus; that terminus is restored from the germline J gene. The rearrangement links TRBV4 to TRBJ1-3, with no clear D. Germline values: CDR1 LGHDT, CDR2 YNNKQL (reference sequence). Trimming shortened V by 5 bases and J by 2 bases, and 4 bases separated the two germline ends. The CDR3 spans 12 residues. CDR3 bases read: TGTGCCAGCAGCCCGACTGGAAATACGCTCTAT. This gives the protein CASSPTGNTLY. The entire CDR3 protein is CASSPTGNTLYF.

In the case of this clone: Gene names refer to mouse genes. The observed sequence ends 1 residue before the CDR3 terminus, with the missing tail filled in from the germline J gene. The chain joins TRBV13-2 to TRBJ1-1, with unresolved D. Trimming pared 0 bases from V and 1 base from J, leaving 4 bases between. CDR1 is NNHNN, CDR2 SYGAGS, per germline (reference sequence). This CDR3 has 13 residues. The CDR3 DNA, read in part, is TGTGCCAGCGGTGATGGACAAAACACAGAAGTCTTC. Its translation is CASGDGQNTEVF. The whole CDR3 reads CASGDGQNTEVFF.

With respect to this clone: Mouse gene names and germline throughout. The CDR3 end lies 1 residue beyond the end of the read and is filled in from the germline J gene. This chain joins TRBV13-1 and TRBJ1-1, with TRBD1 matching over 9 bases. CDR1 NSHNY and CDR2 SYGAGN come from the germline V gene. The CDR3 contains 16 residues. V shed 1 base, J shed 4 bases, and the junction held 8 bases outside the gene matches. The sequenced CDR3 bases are TGTGCCAGCAGTGATACAGGGGGCGGGGGGGGCACAGAAGTCTTC. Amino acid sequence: CASSDTGGGGGTEVF. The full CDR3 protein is CASSDTGGGGGTEVFF.

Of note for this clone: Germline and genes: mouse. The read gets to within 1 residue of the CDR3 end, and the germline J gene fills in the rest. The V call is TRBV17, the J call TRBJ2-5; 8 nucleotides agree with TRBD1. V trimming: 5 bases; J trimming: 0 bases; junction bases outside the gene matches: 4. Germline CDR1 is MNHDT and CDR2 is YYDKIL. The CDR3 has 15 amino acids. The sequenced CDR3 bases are TGTGCTAGCAGTGAACAGGGGGGTAACCAAGACACCCAGTAC. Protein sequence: CASSEQGGNQDTQY. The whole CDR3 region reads CASSEQGGNQDTQYF.

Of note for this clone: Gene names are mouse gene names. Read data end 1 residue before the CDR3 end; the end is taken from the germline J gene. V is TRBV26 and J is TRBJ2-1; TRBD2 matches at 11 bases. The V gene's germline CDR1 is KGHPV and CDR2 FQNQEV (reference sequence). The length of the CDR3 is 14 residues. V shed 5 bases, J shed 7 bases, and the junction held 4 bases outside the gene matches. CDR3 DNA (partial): TGTGCCAGCAGTTGGGACTGGGGGAGGGCTGAGCAGTTC. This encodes CASSWDWGRAEQF. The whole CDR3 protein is CASSWDWGRAEQFF.

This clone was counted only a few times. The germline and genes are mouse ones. The sequenced part of the CDR3 DNA is TGTGCCTGGAGTCTACAAAACCAGGCTCCGCTT. Residues: CAWSLQNQAPL. The CDR3 in its entirety is CAWSLQNQAPLF. This chain connects TRBV31 to TRBJ1-5; D is unclear. The observed sequence ends 1 residue before the CDR3 terminus, with the missing tail filled in from the germline J gene. The CDR3 sequence is 12 residues long. Germline CDR1 and CDR2: GKSSPN and SITVG. V gave up 0 bases and J gave up 4 bases, with 4 bases separating them.

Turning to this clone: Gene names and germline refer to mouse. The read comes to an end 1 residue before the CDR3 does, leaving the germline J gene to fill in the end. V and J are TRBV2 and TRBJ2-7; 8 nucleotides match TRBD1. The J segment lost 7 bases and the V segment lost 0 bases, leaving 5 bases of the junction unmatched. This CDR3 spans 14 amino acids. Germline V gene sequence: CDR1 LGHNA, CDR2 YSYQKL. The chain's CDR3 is CASSQDQGALEQYF. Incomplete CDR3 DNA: TGTGCCAGCAGCCAAGATCAGGGGGCCTTGGAACAGTAC.

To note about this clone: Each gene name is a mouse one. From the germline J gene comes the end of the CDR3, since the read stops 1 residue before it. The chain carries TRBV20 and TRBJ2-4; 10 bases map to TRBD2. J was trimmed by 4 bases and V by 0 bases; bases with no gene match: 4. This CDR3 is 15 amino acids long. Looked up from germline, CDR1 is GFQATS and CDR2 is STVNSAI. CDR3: CGARDWGGAENTLYF. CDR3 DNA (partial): TGTGGTGCTAGGGACTGGGGGGGCGCGGAAAACACCTTGTAC.

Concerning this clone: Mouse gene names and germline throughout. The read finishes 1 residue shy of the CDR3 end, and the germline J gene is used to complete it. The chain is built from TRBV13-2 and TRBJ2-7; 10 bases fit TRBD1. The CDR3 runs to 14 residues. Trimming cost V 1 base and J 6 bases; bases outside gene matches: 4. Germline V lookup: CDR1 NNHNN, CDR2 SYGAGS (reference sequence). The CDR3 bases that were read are TGTGCCAGCGGTGATAGACAGGGGGCTGGTGAACAGTAC. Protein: CASGDRQGAGEQY. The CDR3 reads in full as CASGDRQGAGEQYF.

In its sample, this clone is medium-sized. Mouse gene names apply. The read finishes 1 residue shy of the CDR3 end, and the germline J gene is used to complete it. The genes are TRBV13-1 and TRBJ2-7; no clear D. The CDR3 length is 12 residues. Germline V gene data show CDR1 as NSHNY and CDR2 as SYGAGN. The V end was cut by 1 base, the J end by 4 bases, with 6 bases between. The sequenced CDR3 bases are TGTGCCAGCAGTGATCCCAGTTATGAACAGTAC. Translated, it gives CASSDPSYEQY. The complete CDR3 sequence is CASSDPSYEQYF.

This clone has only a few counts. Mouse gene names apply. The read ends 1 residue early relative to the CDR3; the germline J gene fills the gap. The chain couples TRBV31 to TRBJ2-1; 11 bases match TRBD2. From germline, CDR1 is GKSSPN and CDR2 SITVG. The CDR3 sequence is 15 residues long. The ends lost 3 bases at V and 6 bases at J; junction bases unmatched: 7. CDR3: CAWRTGTGGFAEQFF. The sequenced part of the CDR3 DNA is TGTGCCTGGAGGACCGGGACTGGGGGATTTGCTGAGCAGTTC.

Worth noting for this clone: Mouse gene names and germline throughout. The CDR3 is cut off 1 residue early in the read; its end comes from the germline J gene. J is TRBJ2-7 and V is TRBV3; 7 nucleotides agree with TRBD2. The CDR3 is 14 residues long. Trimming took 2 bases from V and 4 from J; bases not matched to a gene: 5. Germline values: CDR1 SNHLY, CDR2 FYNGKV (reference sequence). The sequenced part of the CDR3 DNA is TGTGCCAGCAGCTTATCCCCTGGGGGTTATGAACAGTAC. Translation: CASSLSPGGYEQY. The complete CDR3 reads CASSLSPGGYEQYF.

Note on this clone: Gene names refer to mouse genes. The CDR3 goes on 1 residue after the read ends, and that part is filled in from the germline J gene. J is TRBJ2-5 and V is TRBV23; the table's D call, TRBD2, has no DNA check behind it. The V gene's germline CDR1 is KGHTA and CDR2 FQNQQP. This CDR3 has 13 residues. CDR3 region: CSSSQLGGDTQYF. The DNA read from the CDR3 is TGCTCCAGCAGTCAACTGGGGGGGGACACCCAGTAC.

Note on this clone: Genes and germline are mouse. The CDR3 bases that were read are TGTGCCAGCGGTGGGACTGGGGGGGTCTATGAACAGTAC. This encodes CASGGTGGVYEQY. The whole CDR3 sequence is CASGGTGGVYEQYF. V gene TRBV13-2 combines with J gene TRBJ2-7; 12 bases agree with TRBD2. The CDR3 goes on 1 residue after the read ends, and that part is filled in from the germline J gene. The CDR3 contains 14 residues. Germline CDR1 and CDR2: NNHNN and SYGAGS (reference sequence). J lost 3 bases, V lost 3 bases, and 1 base had no gene match.

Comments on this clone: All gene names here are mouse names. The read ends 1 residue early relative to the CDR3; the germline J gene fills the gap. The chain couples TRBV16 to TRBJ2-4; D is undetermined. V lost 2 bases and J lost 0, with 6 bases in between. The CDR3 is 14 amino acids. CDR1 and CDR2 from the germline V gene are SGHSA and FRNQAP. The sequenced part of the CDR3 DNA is TGTGCAAGCAGCTTAATCAGAAGTCAAAACACCTTGTAC. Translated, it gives CASSLIRSQNTLY. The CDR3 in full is CASSLIRSQNTLYF.